This T cell receptor beta chain was sequenced during a study of blood T cell repertoires in COVID-19. Study-wide context: The analysed material was cDNA or gDNA that came from T cells, B-cell-depleted T cells, or PBMCs.

Recruits, aged roughly 18 to 95 years, lived in 24 US areas. Donors in Cohort 3 who had recovered were those with two negative PCRs, healthcare professional clearance, or resolution of their symptoms. Germline CDR1 reads MDHEN; CDR2 reads SYDVKM. V lost 7 bases to trimming and J lost 7 bases, with 17 bases between them. The CDR3 sequence is 14 residues long. Original processing methods: Reference gene primers were amplified, and this amplification served to estimate nucleated cell counts. The repertoire was sequenced with immunoSEQ multiplex PCR; TCRdb's copy has only in-frame clones and lacks some. That table furnishes V, J and clone size, whereas the DNA furnished D and trimming. The sample yields about 250,000 clones, 90% to 95% seen once.

The rearrangement uses TRBV28 and TRBJ1-5; the D gene is possibly TRBD1 (5 bases). The origin of this receptor is a woman in her late teens or twenties who had recovered from COVID-19. The specimen sequenced was PBMCs or T cells enriched from blood (not recorded which). Here the CDR3 reads CASTSGYLKQPQHF. CDR3 DNA sequence: TGTGCCAGCACCTCAGGGTACCTAAAACAGCCCCAGCATTTT. The full variable domain, in which reference TRBV28 and TRBJ1-5 provide the parts outside the CDR3, is DVKVTQSSRYLVKRTGEKVFLECVQDMDHENMFWYRQDPGLGLRLIYFSYDVKMKEKGDIPEGYSVSREKKERFSLILESASTNQTSMYLCASTSGYLKQPQHFGDGTRLSIL.